This T cell receptor beta chain is from a study of blood T cell repertoires in COVID-19 (dated by TCRdb to 2018 to 2021). About the investigation overall: The collaborator samples originated in the United States, Italy and Spain and spanned the acute and convalescent phases of COVID-19. The material from the prospective study consisted of cDNA or gDNA derived from T cells, B-cell-depleted T cells, or PBMCs. Deeply sampled blood TCRbeta repertoires from subjects exposed to, actively infected with, or recovered from COVID-19 were included in the dataset. The repertoires were made available in a free public database intended to serve as a resource for research on the immune response to SARS-CoV-2. The samples were drawn from the first 160 participants of the ongoing ImmuneRACE study and from 950 to 1,500 subjects provided by 6 global collaborators. Nearly every sample came with metadata listing a de-identified subject ID, COVID-19 status, age in years and sex. HLA class I and class II types, where available, came from metadata supplied by the sample provider rather than from assay-based typing. The full study reports these points: How much clinical and demographic metadata was included differed by source and by participant, and the metadata was provided uncurated.

Regarding this clone: Its antigen is unknown. Within one base of it there is no much larger clone, and no base qualities were kept.

TCRbeta CDR3 regions were amplified from genomic DNA by means of the immunoSEQ Assay, a bias-controlled multiplex PCR. Per the source publication's procedure: Within the assay, amplification of reference gene primers was used to estimate how many nucleated cells each sample contained. To quantify the absolute abundance of each unique TCRbeta CDR3 rearrangement, sequence reads were collapsed and filtered. Productive Simpson clonality was computed per sample as the square root of Simpson's diversity index over productive rearrangements. Entries here come from immuneACCESS through TCRdb and include only in-frame sequences with V and J called. Some clones fail to appear in such tables; in the studies checked, an unresolved V gene covers under half of the shortfall, and the cause of the remainder is unknown. The DNA was the basis for D and trimming; V, J and clone size are from that table. The sample has more than 250,000 clones on record, roughly 80% of them singletons. Clones ranked in the top ten supply about 5% of the sample.

Participants in the prospective study were aged roughly 18 to 100 years, lived in approximately 26 United States geographic areas, and enrolled through a virtual design. Cohort assignment in the prospective study relied on participant-reported clinical history from a screening survey and a study questionnaire. Exposed participants were defined as having been in contact with someone with a PCR-confirmed or clinician-diagnosed COVID-19 case within 2 weeks of study entry. In the prospective study, mobile phlebotomists collected whole blood, serum and a nasopharyngeal or oropharyngeal swab from each participant. Over a roughly 2-month period, participants in the prospective study had the option of providing additional blood draws and questionnaires. Before DNA extraction, prospective study blood samples were shipped either frozen or at room temperature. CDR1 and CDR2 are read off the germline V gene as WSHSY and SAAADI. Here V drops 6 bases and J drops 6 bases, and the junction holds 4 bases not matched to any gene. The cysteine opens and the phenylalanine closes a CDR3 of 14 amino acids. The kept DNA is CDR3 alone, 42 bases in frame from the first base.

The V and J segments used are TRBV10-2 and TRBJ2-2, with 10 middle bases fitting TRBD2. This receptor was identified in a man aged 35 to 55 who had been exposed to COVID-19. Sequences were obtained from PBMCs or T cells enriched from blood (not recorded which). The bases read TGCGCCAGCAGGGAGCGGGAGGGTGCCGGGGAGCTGTTTTTT. This is translated as CASREREGAGELFF.